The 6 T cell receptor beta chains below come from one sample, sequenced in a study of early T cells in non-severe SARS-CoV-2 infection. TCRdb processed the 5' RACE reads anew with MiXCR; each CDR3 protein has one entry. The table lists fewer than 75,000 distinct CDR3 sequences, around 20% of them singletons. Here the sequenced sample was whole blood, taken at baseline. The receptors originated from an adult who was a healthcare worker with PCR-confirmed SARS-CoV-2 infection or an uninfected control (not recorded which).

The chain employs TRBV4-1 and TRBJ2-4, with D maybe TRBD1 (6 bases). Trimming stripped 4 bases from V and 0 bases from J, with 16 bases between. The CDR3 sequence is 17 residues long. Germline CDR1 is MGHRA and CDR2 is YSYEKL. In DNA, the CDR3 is TGCGCCAGCAGCCCTAAGGGGGAGATCCTAGCCAAAAACATTCAGTACTTC. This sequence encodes CASSPKGEILAKNIQYF.

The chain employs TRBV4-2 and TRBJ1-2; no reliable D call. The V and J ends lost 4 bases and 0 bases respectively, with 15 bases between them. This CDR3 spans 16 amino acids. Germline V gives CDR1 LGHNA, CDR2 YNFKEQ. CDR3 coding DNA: TGTGCCAGCAGCCCTCCTTTAAAAGGGTCTAACTATGGCTACACCTTC. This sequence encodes CASSPPLKGSNYGYTF.

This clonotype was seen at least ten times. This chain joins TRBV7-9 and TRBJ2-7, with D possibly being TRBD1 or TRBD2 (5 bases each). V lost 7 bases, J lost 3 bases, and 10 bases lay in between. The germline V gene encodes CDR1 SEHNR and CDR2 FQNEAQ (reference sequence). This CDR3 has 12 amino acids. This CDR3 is CASTKGSYEQYF. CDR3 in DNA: TGTGCCAGCACCAAGGGGAGCTACGAGCAGTACTTC.

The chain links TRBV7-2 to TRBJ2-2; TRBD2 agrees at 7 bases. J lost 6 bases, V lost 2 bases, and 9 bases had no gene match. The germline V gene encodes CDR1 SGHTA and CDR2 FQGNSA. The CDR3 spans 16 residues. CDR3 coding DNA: TGTGCCAGCAGCTTACCCGGACTAGTAATTGCCGGGGAGCTGTTTTTT. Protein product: CASSLPGLVIAGELFF.

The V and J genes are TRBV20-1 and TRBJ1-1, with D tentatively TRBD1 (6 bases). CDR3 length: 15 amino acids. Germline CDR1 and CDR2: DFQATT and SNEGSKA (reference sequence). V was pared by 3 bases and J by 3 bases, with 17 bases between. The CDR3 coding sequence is TGCAGTGCTAGCTCCGGGGGGGCAGGCGACACTGAAGCTTTCTTT. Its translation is CSASSGGAGDTEAFF.

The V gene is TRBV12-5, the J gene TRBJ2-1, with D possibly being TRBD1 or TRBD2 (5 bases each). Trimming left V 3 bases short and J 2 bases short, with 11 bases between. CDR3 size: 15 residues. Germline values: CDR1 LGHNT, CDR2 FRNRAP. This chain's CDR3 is CASGLKRDPYNEQFF. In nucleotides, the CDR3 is TGTGCTAGTGGTTTAAAACGGGACCCCTACAATGAGCAGTTCTTC.